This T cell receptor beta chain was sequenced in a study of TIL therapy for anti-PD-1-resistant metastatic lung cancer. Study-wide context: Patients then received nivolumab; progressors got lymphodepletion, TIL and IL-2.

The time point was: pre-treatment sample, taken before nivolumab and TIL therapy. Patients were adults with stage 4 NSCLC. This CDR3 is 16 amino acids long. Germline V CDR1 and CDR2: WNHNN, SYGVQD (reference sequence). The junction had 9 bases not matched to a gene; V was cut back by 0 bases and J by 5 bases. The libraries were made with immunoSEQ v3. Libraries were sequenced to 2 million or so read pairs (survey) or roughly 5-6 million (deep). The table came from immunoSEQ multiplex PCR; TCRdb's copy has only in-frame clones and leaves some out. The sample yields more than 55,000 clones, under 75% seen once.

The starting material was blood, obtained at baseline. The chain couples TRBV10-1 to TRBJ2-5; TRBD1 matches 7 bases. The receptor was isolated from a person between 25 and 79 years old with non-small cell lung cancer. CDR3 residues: CASSESGYTTGETQYF. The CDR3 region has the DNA TGCGCCAGCAGTGAGTCGGGCTATACGACAGGGGAGACCCAGTACTTC.